Below are 12 T cell receptor beta chains sequenced from a single sample in a study of T cell responses to AZD1222 COVID-19 vaccine. Measured with immunoSEQ multiplex PCR; TCRdb has only the in-frame clones, and not every one. The sample lists about 94,000 clones; less than 85% were seen once. The starting material was peripheral blood, obtained 28 days after the second AZD1222 dose. The receptor set was obtained from an adult who received the AZD1222 COVID-19 vaccine.

This clone was recorded only once. The chain links TRBV10-3 to TRBJ2-7, with 7 bases that match TRBD1. This CDR3 has 12 amino acids. The junction had 5 bases not matched to a gene; V was cut back by 10 bases and J by 2 bases. CDR1 is ENHRY, CDR2 SYGVKD, per germline. This CDR3 reads CATRDSAYEQYF. The DNA for the CDR3 is TGTGCCACCCGGGACAGCGCCTACGAGCAGTACTTC.

DNA for the CDR3: TGTGCCACCAGCGGAGGAGCGAGCACAGATACGCAGTATTTT. The encoded protein is CATSGGASTDTQYF. The gene calls are TRBV24-1 and TRBJ2-3, with D possibly matching TRBD2 (5 bases). The V end lost 7 bases, the J end lost 0 bases, and 10 bases lay between the germline ends. CDR1 and CDR2 from the germline V gene are KGHDR and SFDVKD. This CDR3 has 14 residues.

This chain uses TRBV19 with TRBJ1-2; TRBD1 matches 8 bases. CDR1 is LNHDA and CDR2 is SQIVND in the germline V gene (reference sequence). The CDR3 spans 17 residues. V gave up 2 bases and J gave up 2 bases; unmatched junction bases: 10. The CDR3 DNA sequence: TGTGCCAGTAGTATACTTTACAGGGGGGCGGAGAACTATGGCTACACCTTC. Translation gives CASSILYRGAENYGYTF.

V gene TRBV7-3 combines with J gene TRBJ1-1, with D unclear. With 2 bases removed from V and 7 bases from J, the gap between germline ends came to 14 bases. This CDR3 is built from 14 residues. CDR1 and CDR2 from the germline V gene are SGHTA and FQGTGA. The CDR3 reads CASSLSSHLDEAFF. The CDR3 DNA reads TGTGCCAGCAGCTTATCCAGCCACCTTGATGAAGCTTTCTTT.

The gene calls are TRBV15 and TRBJ2-7; 7 nucleotides agree with TRBD2. V was pared by 0 bases and J by 1 base, with 6 bases of the junction left unmatched. Germline CDR1 reads LNHNV; CDR2 reads YYDKDF (reference sequence). This CDR3 is 16 amino acids long. The CDR3 bases are TGTGCCACCAGCAGAGATGGCGGGGGTGGTTCCTACGAGCAGTACTTC. It specifies CATSRDGGGGSYEQYF.

V gene TRBV24-1 combines with J gene TRBJ2-5; D unclear. With 2 bases removed from V and 2 bases from J, the gap between germline ends came to 5 bases. Germline V lookup: CDR1 KGHDR, CDR2 SFDVKD. This CDR3 spans 13 amino acids. CDR3 protein: CATSDSTQETQYF. Here the CDR3 DNA reads TGTGCCACCAGTGATTCGACACAAGAGACCCAGTACTTC.

The gene calls are TRBV4-2 and TRBJ1-4, with D perhaps matching TRBD1 (5 bases). This CDR3 spans 17 amino acids. Germline lookup yields CDR1 LGHNA and CDR2 YNFKEQ. Trimming cost V 4 bases and J 8 bases, with 23 bases left between them. CDR3 loop: CASSPTIAGTSREKLFF. Here the CDR3 DNA reads TGTGCCAGCAGCCCTACGATCGCCGGGACTTCAAGAGAAAAACTGTTTTTT.

The chain is built from TRBV5-1 and TRBJ2-1, with D perhaps TRBD1 or TRBD2 (5 bases each). This CDR3 region has 15 residues. CDR1 is SGHRS, CDR2 YFSETQ, per germline. V gave up 0 bases and J gave up 8 bases, with 15 bases separating them. CDR3 bases: TGCGCCAGCAGCTTGGGGGGACCGGGGATTTATGAGCAGTTCTTC. Amino acids: CASSLGGPGIYEQFF. The full variable domain, completed using reference TRBV5-1 and TRBJ2-1, is KAGVTQTPRYLIKTRGQQVTLSCSPISGHRSVSWYQQTPGQGLQFLFEYFSETQRNKGNFPGRFSGRQFSNSRSEMNVSTLELGDSALYLCASSLGGPGIYEQFFGPGTRLTVL.

The J gene is TRBJ2-1, the V gene TRBV6-5, with 7 bases that match TRBD2. Germline V gene data show CDR1 as MNHEY and CDR2 as SVGAGI. J lost 9 bases, V lost 5 bases, and 7 bases had no gene match. This CDR3 spans 13 amino acids. Written as DNA, the CDR3 is TGTGCCAGCAGTAGGGGAGGGCTGGGTGAGCAGTTCTTC. Its protein product is CASSRGGLGEQFF.

This chain uses TRBV7-3 with TRBJ2-2; D gene uncertain. Trimming pared 5 bases from V and 5 bases from J, leaving 6 bases between. The CDR3 consists of 12 residues. Germline CDR1 SGHTA, CDR2 FQGTGA. The CDR3 DNA follows: TGTGCCAGCAGCCCCCGGACCGGGGAGCTGTTTTTT. This translates into CASSPRTGELFF.

The V gene is TRBV24-1, the J gene TRBJ2-1, with TRBD1 matching over 8 bases. CDR1 is KGHDR and CDR2 is SFDVKD in the germline V gene. This CDR3 has 16 amino acids. V was clipped by 4 bases and J by 6 bases; unmatched bases: 10. The CDR3 here is CATSDGAGGYSNEQFF. The CDR3 DNA reads TGTGCCACCAGTGACGGAGCAGGGGGCTACAGCAATGAGCAGTTCTTC.

The V and J genes are TRBV24-1 and TRBJ1-1; D is uncertain. The V gene lost 9 bases and the J gene lost 1 base, with 14 bases spanning the gap. Germline V gene sequence: CDR1 KGHDR, CDR2 SFDVKD. The CDR3 sequence is 14 residues long. The CDR3 loop reads CATPGPGGNTEAFF. The CDR3 coding sequence is TGTGCCACCCCGGGTCCGGGAGGGAACACTGAAGCTTTCTTT.